This T cell receptor beta chain was identified during a study of cytomegalovirus exposure and HLA in healthy donors (dated by TCRdb to the late 2010s). For the study in its entirety: An earlier analysis of some 600 of the donors reported approximately 280 Gb of sequence data and around 110 million unique TCR beta sequences obtained from around 190 million T cells. Approximately 300 gigabases of sequencing data and 75 million to 85 million unique TCR sequences made up an early release that covered about 640 HLA-typed donors. Among the approximately 420 genotyped donors, around 79% belonged to the genetic ancestry cluster associated with self-reported Caucasian donors. The study aimed to test whether cataloging public T cell receptors could reveal signatures of past pathogen exposure. The study used immunosequencing to profile the T cell repertoires of several hundred subjects and linked those repertoires to cytomegalovirus serostatus. Besides the first cohort of roughly 700 subjects, a separate validation cohort made up of over 100 different subjects was used. High-throughput TCR immunosequencing, statistical association of individual TCRs with disease status, and machine learning were combined to predict cytomegalovirus infection status. A later analysis re-analyzed previously published TCR beta repertoires from 500 to 700 donors and added high-resolution HLA genotyping to study TCR occurrence patterns. Rather than using new phenotypic data, the later analysis identified candidate immune exposures from TCR beta sequences and from how often those sequences occurred across donors. An earlier analysis of approximately 500 of the donors applied high-throughput TCR beta sequencing to assess whether each TCR beta V gene segment acted as functional or pseudogenic. Donor age, sex, ethnicity and CMV serostatus were collected together with the repertoire data. Genome-wide SNP genotypes for about 55% of the roughly 670 donors were used in a later genetic analysis, which treated that subset as a discovery cohort. Every repertoire in the discovery cohort had been generated on one and the same sequencing platform. Class I and class II HLA loci were covered by the typing at four-digit resolution. The number of donors typed differed by locus, with 629-630 for A, B, C, DRB1 and DQB1, 522 for DQA1, approximately 570 for DPA1, and 400 to 490 for DPB1. Four or five DR-DQ haplotypes were handled as single units for association and clustering because linkage in the cohort was strong. Among about 400 genotyped donors of the cohort, an average of around 220,000 unique TCR beta nucleotide sequences was sequenced per donor, of which 15% to 20% were non-productive.

In total, roughly 670 healthy bone marrow donors made up the cohort. Cohort members were all nominally healthy when sampled, although unrecorded immune exposures were likely present. The donor was CMV seronegative and belonged to the group of over 350 seronegative cohort members. A peripheral blood sample was provided by each donor, and peripheral blood mononuclear cells were used for TCR beta sequencing. The Qiagen DNeasy Blood Extraction Kit was used to extract genomic DNA from the blood cell samples. Based on the germline V gene, the CDR1 and CDR2 sequences are MGHRA and YSYEKL. From its cysteine to its phenylalanine, the CDR3 spans 15 amino acids. The read is trimmed to its CDR3 DNA, 45 bases read in frame from base 1. The junction carries 13 bases between V and J, which are trimmed by 0 bases and 5 bases respectively. Findings and caveats that apply to the study as a whole: Across donors, most TCR sequences were observed very rarely, whereas some public TCRs were present in many individuals. Sequencing depth was assumed to be roughly uniform across donors in the presence/absence analyses, though that assumption may not hold. For the cohort, immune exposure information was limited to CMV serostatus. A later analysis found that TCR association rates varied across HLA loci, with DRB1 alleles showing the most associated TCRs and HLA-C alleles the fewest. Compared with equally common non-associated chains, HLA-associated TCR beta chains in a later analysis were more clonally expanded and had lower generation probabilities. Because HLA typing was unavailable for some donors at each locus, only the typed subset was used in association tests. An earlier analysis of some 560 of the donors showed that most TCR beta V segments appeared in productive rearrangements either about 90% or about 30% of the time, which broadly matched IMGT annotations. Because counts were too low, fewer than 20 rarely observed V segments, including chromosome 9 orphons, were excluded from the earlier analysis of some 540 of the donors. A further reported finding was that TCR beta sequences accurately predicted the HLA-A and HLA-B alleles for most subjects in the first cohort. A cluster of highly shared sequence variants was judged likely to represent a technical artifact of the sequencing pipeline. Correlated functional status among segregating V segments might be attributable to linkage disequilibrium, but an unknown experimental factor could not be ruled out. A total of 150 to 200 TCR beta chains were listed by the study as associated with cytomegalovirus. It was suggested by the authors that the approach could potentially be generalized to other disease states and immunological phenotypes. According to a later analysis, parvovirus B19, influenza, CMV and Epstein-Barr virus appeared linked to several top co-occurrence clusters. The 87-base-pair reads could not distinguish some IMGT-functional V segments, including TRBV6-2 and TRBV6-3, so those segments were excluded. The classifier was reported to diagnose cytomegalovirus status with high specificity and sensitivity in both the original cohort and the validation cohort. When HLA alleles, especially DR and DQ, strongly co-occurred, attributing TCR associations to individual alleles was difficult. In a later genetic analysis, a missense DCLRE1C variant was associated with V-gene and J-gene trimming of TCR beta chains, and the association was replicated in an independent cohort. Compared with the roughly 720-donor mean, donors in an Asian-associated ancestry cluster had fewer N-insertions in productive TCRs, according to a later genetic analysis. In this cohort, only TCR beta chains were sequenced, and detectable features were limited by the absence of alpha or paired-chain data. Specific HLA alleles were associated with roughly 17,000 TCR beta sequences at a false discovery rate of 0.05 in a later analysis. A later analysis found that most CMV-associated TCR beta chains appeared HLA-restricted, with HLA associations seemingly driven largely by CMV exposure. In vitro tests confirmed that three of the cytomegalovirus-associated TCR beta chains recognize cytomegalovirus antigens.

Turning to this clone: No antigen is known for it. Base qualities are not at hand, and no much larger clone is one base apart.

The library was prepared using the immunoSEQ multiplex PCR assay. The multiplex PCR relied on a mix of 60 forward primers for TCR Vbeta segments and 13 reverse primers for TCR Jbeta segments. The CDR3 region of rearranged TCR beta genes was amplified from genomic DNA by a multiplex PCR assay. On the Illumina HiSeq System, the amplified TCR beta libraries were sequenced as 87-base-pair reads. In the paper's pipeline: Across the 670 or so repertoires, a later analysis counted 75 million to 90 million unique TCR beta chains, roughly 11 million of which were shared by at least two donors. A nearest-neighbor algorithm error-corrected the raw reads and collapsed the reads into unique sequences, merging closely related sequences to remove PCR and sequencing errors. CDR3 sequences were aligned to IMGT reference sequences to assign V, D and J gene segments. For a sequence to be retained, a match of at least six nucleotides was required to both a V gene segment and a J gene segment. Rearrangements were called productive when the CDR3 lacked stop codons and stayed in frame with V and J; all others were non-productive. CDR3 was defined by IMGT convention, running from the second conserved V-encoded cysteine to the conserved J-encoded phenylalanine. The earlier analysis of fewer than 700 of the donors excluded sequences that lacked an unambiguous match to a single V gene segment. An earlier analysis of a few hundred of the donors classified V segments as functional when productive rearrangements were above 56.7% and as segregating when the standard deviation between donors was above 5%. A statistical classification framework was built to diagnose cytomegalovirus status from the catalog of TCR beta chain sequences. In a later analysis, V and J genes were assigned by comparing TCR nucleotide sequences against IMGT/GENE-DB human TR gene sequences. The TCRdist pipeline was used in a later analysis to assign CDR3 sequences and most-parsimonious VDJ recombination scenarios. In a later analysis, each TCR beta chain was defined by its CDR3 amino acid sequence together with its V-gene family, and reads without a unique V-gene family were excluded. In a later analysis, 450 to 600 highly shared, low-generation-probability nucleotide sequences were removed to address suspected cross-contamination and a sequencing artifact. For each public chain, a later analysis derived a clonal expansion index from normalized ranks of inferred template counts within each repertoire. In a later analysis, generation probabilities were computed using a VDJ recombination model fitted to out-of-frame rearrangements, and the results were checked against IGoR. A later analysis scored TCR-TCR, TCR-HLA and TCR-CMV co-occurrence with hypergeometric tests, applying a repertoire-size bias correction to TCR pairs. To estimate false discovery rates, a later analysis permuted the HLA or CMV assignments 20 times. In a later analysis, co-occurring TCRs were grouped using DBSCAN, and TCRdist sequence similarity was added for clustering within HLA-allele-positive subsets. Repertoires with fewer than 30,000 or more than 120,000 public chains were left out of co-occurrence clustering, as were about 5 repertoires with anomalous nucleotide sharing. TCRdb took this table from immuneACCESS and kept in-frame rearrangements with V and J called. Such tables lack part of the clones; where checked against another copy, unresolved V genes explain under half of the gap, and the rest is unexplained. The V and J calls and clone size are taken from that table; D and trimming were inferred from the DNA. The sample table lists 60,000 to 100,000 clones, 60% to 85% of them with a count of one. The ten top clones hold 1.5% to 2% of the sample.

The receptor's source is a man in his forties in good health and CMV-seronegative. Recombination joined TRBV4-1 with TRBJ1-2, with TRBD1 tentatively as D gene (5 bases match). Sequences were obtained from PBMCs. CDR3 protein: CASSQDGRGGYGYTF. The DNA is TGCGCCAGCAGCCAAGATGGGCGGGGGGGGTATGGCTACACCTTC.